The 18 T cell receptor beta chains below come from one sample, sequenced in a study of blood T cell repertoires in COVID-19. Profiling relied on immunoSEQ multiplex PCR, and the TCRdb table lists in-frame clones only, not all of them. The data show 390,000 or so clones, approximately 90% seen once. Specimen: PBMCs or T cells enriched from blood (not recorded which). These TCRs come from a man between 18 and 29 years old who had recovered from COVID-19.

This chain links TRBV4-1 with TRBJ1-2; D is ambiguous. Germline CDR1 MGHRA, CDR2 YSYEKL. The germline V and J ends were trimmed by 4 bases and 8 bases, with 17 bases remaining between them. This CDR3 comprises 14 residues. CDR3 sequence: CASSLLPGGMGYTF. As DNA, the CDR3 is TGCGCCAGCAGCCTGCTGCCGGGAGGGATGGGCTACACCTTC.

This clone is a singleton in its sample. This sequence joins TRBV27 and TRBJ2-6; 11 bases are a match to TRBD2. The CDR3 spans 17 residues. V shed 6 bases and J 3 bases; nucleotides not matched to a gene: 7. The germline CDR1 and CDR2 sequences are MNHEY and SMNVEV (reference sequence). The CDR3 nucleotides read TGTGCCAGCAGCTCCCGACTAGCGGGGAATGGGGCCAACGTCCTGACTTTC. Translation: CASSSRLAGNGANVLTF.

V is TRBV11-3 and J is TRBJ2-5, with TRBD1 matching over 10 bases. CDR3 length: 14 amino acids. Per germline, CDR1 SGHNT and CDR2 YENEEA. Trimming at V came to 2 bases and at J to 7 bases, leaving 4 bases not matched to a gene. The chain's CDR3 is CASSLRQGAGTQYF. CDR3 in DNA: TGTGCCAGCAGCTTACGACAGGGGGCAGGGACCCAGTACTTC.

The V call is TRBV10-1, the J call TRBJ2-3, with 9 bases that match TRBD2. V shed 2 bases, J shed 5 bases, and the junction held 11 bases outside the gene matches. CDR3 length: 17 amino acids. CDR1 and CDR2 from the germline V gene are WNHNN and SYGVQD (reference sequence). CDR3 sequence (DNA): TGCGCCAGCAGTGAGGAAATGGATAGCGGGAGAGGAGATACGCAGTATTTT. This translates into CASSEEMDSGRGDTQYF.

The gene calls are TRBV4-1 and TRBJ1-1, with 7 bases matching TRBD1. The CDR3 extends over 16 amino acids. Germline-derived CDR1 and CDR2 are MGHRA and YSYEKL. J gave up 6 bases and V 2 bases, and 12 bases lay outside the gene matches. The CDR3 DNA reads TGCGCCAGCAGCCAACACTTGGGACAGTCTCTCGCTGAAGCTTTCTTT. This sequence encodes CASSQHLGQSLAEAFF.

This clone showed up just a few times. The chain uses TRBV5-4 and TRBJ2-3, with unresolved D. Germline V gene data show CDR1 as SGHNT and CDR2 as YYREEE (reference sequence). Trimming pared 1 base from V and 3 bases from J, leaving 6 bases between. The CDR3 runs 13 residues. The CDR3 sequence is CASSLSRTDTQYF. DNA for the CDR3: TGTGCCAGCAGCTTGAGTCGGACAGATACGCAGTATTTT.

This clone was detected only once. The chain joins TRBV14 to TRBJ1-4; 9 positions agree with TRBD1. Losses at the gene ends were 4 bases for V and 10 bases for J; bases not matched to a gene: 13. Germline V lookup: CDR1 SGHDN, CDR2 FVKESK. The CDR3 covers 16 residues. The CDR3 coding sequence is TGTGCCAGCAGCCGCAGGCAACAGGGGGCGCCGGGAAAACTGTTTTTT. Translating gives CASSRRQQGAPGKLFF. The full variable domain, completed using reference TRBV14 and TRBJ1-4, is EAGVTQFPSHSVIEKGQTVTLRCDPISGHDNLYWYRRVMGKEIKFLLHFVKESKQDESGMPNNRFLAERTGGTYSTLKVQPAELEDSGVYFCASSRRQQGAPGKLFFGSGTQLSVL.

V is TRBV7-9 and J is TRBJ1-4; D not certain. The V and J ends lost 0 bases and 0 bases respectively, with 8 bases between them. The CDR3 covers 16 residues. Per the germline V gene, CDR1 is SEHNR and CDR2 is FQNEAQ (reference sequence). The CDR3 DNA reads as TGTGCCAGCAGCTTAGCGCCTAGCGCAACTAATGAAAAACTGTTTTTT. Translated, it gives CASSLAPSATNEKLFF.

This chain uses TRBV6-5 with TRBJ2-7; TRBD2 is a possible D gene (5 bases). Germline CDR1 MNHEY, CDR2 SVGAGI. The CDR3 extends over 12 amino acids. V lost 6 bases to trimming and J lost 5 bases, with 11 bases between them. Here the CDR3 reads CASSPYGDEQYF. Here the CDR3 DNA reads TGTGCCAGCAGCCCATACGGGGACGAGCAGTACTTC.

The gene calls are TRBV29-1 and TRBJ1-5; tentatively, D is TRBD1 (6 bases). The CDR3 is made up of 15 amino acids. Germline V lookup: CDR1 SQVTM, CDR2 ANQGSEA. Trimming cost V 6 bases and J 5 bases, with 20 bases left between them. The CDR3 DNA follows: TGCAGCGTCAATTACGCGGGGGGCTTGGATCAGCCCCAGCATTTT. Translation: CSVNYAGGLDQPQHF.

The chain joins TRBV28 to TRBJ1-5, with 8 nucleotides matching TRBD1. This CDR3 is built from 16 residues. V lost 5 bases and J lost 5; bases outside the gene matches: 11. Germline CDR1 reads MDHEN; CDR2 reads SYDVKM. CDR3: CASSPRRTGIDQPQHF. In DNA, the CDR3 is TGTGCCAGCAGTCCGCGACGGACAGGGATTGATCAGCCCCAGCATTTT.

This clone was detected once. This sequence joins TRBV6-1 and TRBJ1-2; possible D gene TRBD1, 5 bases. The CDR3 runs 15 residues. Per germline, CDR1 MNHNS and CDR2 SASEGT. V gave up 1 base and J gave up 5 bases, with 14 bases separating them. DNA for the CDR3: TGTGCCAGCAGTGAAGACCAGGGCCTCTTTTATGGCTACACCTTC. It codes for CASSEDQGLFYGYTF.

The chain links TRBV11-3 to TRBJ2-1, with 10 bases matching TRBD2. With V trimmed by 5 bases and J by 8 bases, 12 bases remained unmatched. The V gene's germline CDR1 is SGHNT and CDR2 YENEEA. CDR3 size: 16 residues. The CDR3 coding sequence is TGTGCCAGCAGCCCCCGAAGCGGGGGGGCGCTGGATGAGCAGTTCTTC. Translated, it gives CASSPRSGGALDEQFF.

This chain connects TRBV4-1 to TRBJ1-2; 9 bases match TRBD1. The CDR3 contains 15 residues. Germline loops: CDR1 MGHRA, CDR2 YSYEKL. The junction had 6 bases not matched to a gene; V was cut back by 2 bases and J by 5 bases. The CDR3 region is CASSQSDRGGYGYTF. The CDR3 bases are TGCGCCAGCAGCCAATCGGACAGGGGAGGGTATGGCTACACCTTC.

The rearrangement links TRBV2 to TRBJ2-1, with a possible D match to TRBD1 (5 bases). The CDR3 contains 12 residues. V was cut by 6 bases and J by 8 bases, with 11 bases left in between. Per germline, CDR1 SNHLY and CDR2 FYNNEI. CDR3 region: CASSYLGDEQFF. For the CDR3, the DNA is TGTGCCAGCAGCTACCTAGGGGATGAGCAGTTCTTC. Complete variable domain (other parts from reference TRBV2 and TRBJ2-1): EPEVTQTPSHQVTQMGQEVILRCVPISNHLYFYWYRQILGQKVEFLVSFYNNEISEKSEIFDDQFSVERPDGSNFTLKIRSTKLEDSAMYFCASSYLGDEQFFGPGTRLTVL.

This chain links TRBV5-1 with TRBJ2-3; 8 bases line up with TRBD1. This CDR3 is 14 amino acids long. The germline V gene has CDR1 SGHRS and CDR2 YFSETQ. The V and J ends lost 2 bases and 5 bases, in that order; junction bases with no gene match: 4. This chain's CDR3 is CASSFQGAEDTQYF. CDR3 nucleotide sequence: TGCGCCAGCAGCTTTCAGGGGGCCGAAGATACGCAGTATTTT.

The chain couples TRBV27 to TRBJ1-2; possibly TRBD1 for D (5 bases). This CDR3 comprises 12 residues. V lost 5 bases, J lost 8 bases, and 12 bases lay in between. The germline gives CDR1 MNHEY, CDR2 SMNVEV (reference sequence). The CDR3 DNA is TGTGCCAGCAGTGGAAGGGGTTGGGGCTACACCTTC. Amino acids: CASSGRGWGYTF.

The chain has TRBV29-1 and TRBJ1-2; possibly TRBD1 for D (6 bases). CDR3 length equals 14 residues. Trimming shortened V by 8 bases and J by 4 bases, and 20 bases separated the two germline ends. Germline V gene lookup returns CDR1 SQVTM and CDR2 ANQGSEA. This CDR3 is CSSQEGQGRYGYTF. As DNA, the CDR3 is TGCAGCTCCCAAGAGGGGCAGGGGCGCTATGGCTACACCTTC.